These 6 T cell receptor beta chains came from one sample sequenced in a study of cytomegalovirus exposure and HLA in healthy donors. Vbeta (60) and Jbeta (13) primers were used in the PCR. Repertoires were generated with immunoSEQ multiplex PCR, while TCRdb's copy carries only in-frame clones and drops some. The table shows some 190,000 clones, with about four fifths occurring only once. Sample: PBMCs. Receptors originate from a man under 40 in good health and CMV-seropositive.

The rearrangement joins TRBV30 to TRBJ1-1; a possible D gene is TRBD1 (5 bases). Per the germline V gene, CDR1 is GTSNPN and CDR2 is SVGIG (reference sequence). CDR3 length equals 14 residues. V lost 0 bases and J lost 4, with 12 bases in between. This chain's CDR3 is CAWSVGTGPTEAFF. In DNA, the CDR3 is TGTGCCTGGAGTGTAGGTACAGGCCCCACTGAAGCTTTCTTT.

The V and J genes are TRBV14 and TRBJ2-1, with TRBD2 identical over 8 bases. With V trimmed by 4 bases and J by 0 bases, 17 bases remained unmatched. CDR1 SGHDN and CDR2 FVKESK come from the germline V gene. This CDR3 has 20 amino acids. The CDR3 is CASSPRGGTSASSSYNEQFF. Written as DNA, the CDR3 is TGTGCCAGCAGCCCCCGCGGGGGGACTTCAGCCTCCAGCTCCTACAATGAGCAGTTCTTC.

As regards this clone: At one end the junction does not follow the germline gene, possibly because of a read error. This chain links TRBV30 with TRBJ1-2; D is possibly TRBD1 (5 bases). Germline CDR1 and CDR2: GTSNPN and SVGIG (reference sequence). CDR3 size: 12 residues. CDR3 residues: CAWTPGGVSYAF. CDR3 nucleotide sequence: TGTGCCTGGACTCCCGGGGGGGTGAGCTACGCCTTC.

The chain combines TRBV25-1 with TRBJ2-3; perhaps TRBD1 as D (5 bases). Germline CDR1 is MGHDK and CDR2 is SYGVNS. V was pared by 4 bases and J by 0 bases, with 17 bases between. The CDR3 contains 17 residues. CDR3 DNA: TGTGCCAGCAGTGGTCCCGATAGTGGGGCTAGCACAGATACGCAGTATTTT. It yields the protein CASSGPDSGASTDTQYF. Full variable domain (remainder filled in from reference TRBV25-1 and TRBJ2-3): EADIYQTPRYLVIGTGKKITLECSQTMGHDKMYWYQQDPGMELHLIHYSYGVNSTEKGDLSSESTVSRIRTEHFPLTLESARPSHTSQYLCASSGPDSGASTDTQYFGPGTRLTVL.

The CDR3 DNA is TGTGCCATCCCCCTGGGGCTAGCGGACATCCCCCAGTACTTC. This gives the protein CAIPLGLADIPQYF. V and J are TRBV7-9 and TRBJ2-5; 7 positions agree with TRBD2. Germline V gene data show CDR1 as SEHNR and CDR2 as FQNEAQ (reference sequence). J was trimmed by 9 bases and V by 10 bases; bases with no gene match: 17. This CDR3 is built from 14 residues.

The chain carries TRBV5-6 and TRBJ2-1; 10 bases line up with TRBD2. CDR1 is SGHDT, CDR2 YYEEEE, per germline. The CDR3 extends over 16 amino acids. V trimming: 6 bases; J trimming: 4 bases; junction bases outside the gene matches: 10. The CDR3 sequence: CASTPLSGGPYNEQFF. CDR3 DNA: TGTGCCAGCACCCCCCTTAGCGGGGGGCCATACAATGAGCAGTTCTTC.